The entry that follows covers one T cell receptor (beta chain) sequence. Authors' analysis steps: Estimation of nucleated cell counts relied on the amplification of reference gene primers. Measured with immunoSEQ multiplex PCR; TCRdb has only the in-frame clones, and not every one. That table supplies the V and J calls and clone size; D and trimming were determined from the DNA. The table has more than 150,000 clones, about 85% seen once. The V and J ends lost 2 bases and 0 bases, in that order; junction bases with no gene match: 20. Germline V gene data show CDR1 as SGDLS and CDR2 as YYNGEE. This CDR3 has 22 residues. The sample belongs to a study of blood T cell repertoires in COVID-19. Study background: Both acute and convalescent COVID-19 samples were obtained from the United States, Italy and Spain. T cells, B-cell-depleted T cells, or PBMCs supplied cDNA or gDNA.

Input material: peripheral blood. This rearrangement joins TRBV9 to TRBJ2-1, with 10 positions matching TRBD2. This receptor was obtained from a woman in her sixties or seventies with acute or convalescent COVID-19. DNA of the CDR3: TGTGCCAGCAGCGTTCCCCGGGCCGTAGCGGGGGGCATAGAGAGCTCCTACAATGAGCAGTTCTTC. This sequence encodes CASSVPRAVAGGIESSYNEQFF.